This T cell receptor (beta chain) was sequenced in a study of T cell responses to AZD1222 COVID-19 vaccine. Turning to the study itself: Second doses were pooled across both intervals (about 4 or about 12 weeks).

Assay: immunoSEQ multiplex PCR; the TCRdb copy retains only in-frame clones and omits some. The profile shows more than 100,000 clones, approximately 90% of them singletons. Points from the study as a whole: The study sampled repertoires only after the peak T cell response. Most donors were white British and more were female, and clonal diversity was possibly underestimated.

The V and J ends lost 2 bases and 2 bases respectively, with 9 bases between them. The CDR3 totals 14 residues. CDR1 is SGHVS and CDR2 is FNYEAQ in the germline V gene. This clone was seen once. Its target is unknown. V and J are TRBV7-6 and TRBJ1-1, with D perhaps TRBD1 (6 bases). Source: peripheral blood, taken on day 0 of AZD1222 vaccination. This TCR came from an adult in good health. The CDR3 region is CASSLSGANTEAFF. The CDR3 region has the DNA TGTGCCAGCAGCTTATCAGGGGCAAACACTGAAGCTTTCTTT.